The clone carrying this T cell receptor beta chain was seen a single time. The method was immunoSEQ multiplex PCR; TCRdb's version includes in-frame clones alone and lacks a portion of them. The sample shows roughly 400,000 clones, more than 70% of them seen only once. This sample was taken from a study of blood T cell repertoires in COVID-19. The sample consisted of PBMCs or T cells enriched from blood (not recorded which). The sequence was obtained from a woman aged 18-30 years who had been exposed to COVID-19.

The CDR3 reads CASSWGQGTDTQYF. Here the CDR3 DNA reads TGCGCCAGCAGCTGGGGACAGGGCACAGATACGCAGTATTTT. The rearrangement joins TRBV5-1 to TRBJ2-3; 8 positions match TRBD1. The CDR3 has 14 residues. CDR1 SGHRS and CDR2 YFSETQ come from the germline V gene. The V segment lost 3 bases and the J segment 1 base; nucleotides outside the gene matches: 1.